The 21 T cell receptor beta chains given below trace back to one sample, sequenced in a study of T cell responses to AZD1222 COVID-19 vaccine. This table comes from immunoSEQ multiplex PCR, and its TCRdb copy is limited to in-frame clones, with some not included. The sample lists 140,000 to 150,000 clones; 80% to 95% were seen once. The material was peripheral blood, obtained on day 0 of AZD1222 vaccination. These receptors were taken from an adult in good health.

This clone was seen a few times. The sample holds other DNA sequences that translate to the same CDR3. The V call is TRBV27, the J call TRBJ2-5; 9 nucleotides agree with TRBD2. V was clipped by 5 bases and J by 5 bases; unmatched bases: 9. Germline V CDR1 and CDR2: MNHEY, SMNVEV (reference sequence). This CDR3 has 15 amino acids. The DNA of the CDR3 is TGTGCCAGCAGTGAACATAGCGGGAGAGTGGAGACCCAGTACTTC. Translation gives CASSEHSGRVETQYF.

The chain uses TRBV7-6 and TRBJ1-4; D unresolved. CDR1 and CDR2 from the germline V gene are SGHVS and FNYEAQ. The germline V and J ends were trimmed by 9 bases and 7 bases, with 21 bases remaining between them. The CDR3 length is 15 residues. CDR3 in amino acids: CASTSRGDRAEKLFF. The CDR3 DNA reads TGTGCCAGTACGTCCCGAGGAGACCGCGCTGAAAAACTGTTTTTT.

This chain connects TRBV5-1 to TRBJ1-6, with D maybe TRBD1 (5 bases). Germline V gene data show CDR1 as SGHRS and CDR2 as YFSETQ. The CDR3 totals 15 residues. Trimming removed 3 bases from V and 8 bases from J, with 15 bases in between. The CDR3 DNA is TGCGCCAGCAGCTCCGCCGCAGGGTTCTATTCACCCCTCCACTTT. Encoded protein: CASSSAAGFYSPLHF.

The chain carries TRBV29-1 and TRBJ1-1, with a tentative D call TRBD1 (6 bases). The CDR3 totals 14 residues. V gave up 2 bases and J gave up 5 bases, with 15 bases separating them. The germline V gene encodes CDR1 SQVTM and CDR2 ANQGSEA. CDR3 DNA sequence: TGCAGCGTTGAATTCGACAGGATGAGTACTGAAGCTTTCTTT. Protein product: CSVEFDRMSTEAFF.

The chain links TRBV6-5 to TRBJ2-7; 8 bases are a match to TRBD1. Trimming took 8 bases from V and 3 from J; bases not matched to a gene: 3. The CDR3 has 12 residues. Germline CDR1 MNHEY, CDR2 SVGAGI. The CDR3 DNA reads TGTGCCAGCTGGACAGGGAACTACGAGCAGTACTTC. Its protein product is CASWTGNYEQYF.

V is TRBV5-1 and J is TRBJ2-2, with 8 bases identical to TRBD1. Germline trimming cut 7 bases from V and 0 bases from J; bases unmatched to any gene: 2. Germline CDR1 SGHRS, CDR2 YFSETQ. The CDR3 runs 14 residues. CDR3 DNA: TGCGCCAGCGGGGACAGGCCGAACACCGGGGAGCTGTTTTTT. Its protein product is CASGDRPNTGELFF. The variable domain in full, completed from reference TRBV5-1 and TRBJ2-2, reads KAGVTQTPRYLIKTRGQQVTLSCSPISGHRSVSWYQQTPGQGLQFLFEYFSETQRNKGNFPGRFSGRQFSNSRSEMNVSTLELGDSALYLCASGDRPNTGELFFGEGSRLTVL.

The J gene is TRBJ2-3, the V gene TRBV19; possibly TRBD1 for D (5 bases). From germline, CDR1 is LNHDA and CDR2 SQIVND (reference sequence). Trimming left V 3 bases short and J 2 bases short, with 9 bases between. The CDR3 loop spans 14 amino acids. The CDR3 here is CASSMGLSTDTQYF. As DNA, the CDR3 is TGTGCCAGTAGTATGGGGCTTTCCACAGATACGCAGTATTTT.

The chain combines TRBV10-2 with TRBJ1-5; 12 nucleotides match TRBD1. V was pared by 1 base and J by 2 bases, with 6 bases of the junction left unmatched. Germline loops: CDR1 WSHSY, CDR2 SAAADI. The CDR3 runs 18 residues. The CDR3 nucleotides are TGCGCCAGCAGTGAGTGGGGACAGGGGGCATGGGGCAATCAGCCCCAGCATTTT. It specifies CASSEWGQGAWGNQPQHF.

The chain employs TRBV19 and TRBJ1-2; D gene ambiguous. Germline V lookup: CDR1 LNHDA, CDR2 SQIVND (reference sequence). There are 13 residues in the CDR3. Trimming removed 2 bases at V and 4 bases at J, with 8 bases between. The CDR3: CASSISPGYGYTF. In DNA form, the CDR3 reads TGTGCCAGTAGTATATCCCCGGGCTATGGCTACACCTTC.

The chain links TRBV6-5 to TRBJ2-7; TRBD2 is a possible D gene (6 bases). The CDR3 length is 14 residues. V lost 4 bases, J lost 4 bases, and 14 bases lay in between. The germline V gene encodes CDR1 MNHEY and CDR2 SVGAGI. This chain's CDR3 is CASSFQGGLYEQYF. CDR3 sequence (DNA): TGTGCCAGCAGTTTTCAGGGAGGCCTTTACGAGCAGTACTTC.

The chain carries TRBV10-2 and TRBJ1-1, with a possible D match to TRBD1 (5 bases). Trimming cost V 3 bases and J 4 bases, with 12 bases left between them. Germline V gene data show CDR1 as WSHSY and CDR2 as SAAADI. CDR3 length: 14 residues. CDR3 coding DNA: TGCGCCAGCAGTGACTCGAGGGGATCCACTGAAGCTTTCTTT. This translates into CASSDSRGSTEAFF.

The V and J genes are TRBV18 and TRBJ2-1, with 9 positions matching TRBD1. Unmatched junction bases numbered 9, after V lost 3 bases and J lost 6 bases. Germline V gene data show CDR1 as KGHSH and CDR2 as LQKENI. The CDR3 totals 16 residues. CDR3 bases: TGTGCCAGCTCACCGGGACAGGGCCTGAGATTCAATGAGCAGTTCTTC. Encoded protein: CASSPGQGLRFNEQFF. The full variable domain, completed using reference TRBV18 and TRBJ2-1, is NAGVMQNPRHLVRRRGQEARLRCSPMKGHSHVYWYRQLPEEGLKFMVYLQKENIIDESGMPKERFSAEFPKEGPSILRIQQVVRGDSAAYFCASSPGQGLRFNEQFFGPGTRLTVL.

V and J are TRBV27 and TRBJ1-2; TRBD1 matches 8 bases. Germline CDR1 MNHEY, CDR2 SMNVEV (reference sequence). J gave up 3 bases and V 7 bases, and 1 base lay outside the gene matches. This CDR3 comprises 12 residues. Here the CDR3 reads CASKTGDYGYTF. The CDR3 region has the DNA TGTGCCAGCAAGACAGGGGACTATGGCTACACCTTC.

The chain links TRBV7-2 to TRBJ1-1; D is unclear. The CDR3 sequence is 12 residues long. Germline assignment: CDR1 SGHTA and CDR2 FQGNSA. V lost 1 base and J 4 bases, leaving 4 bases between the germline ends. The CDR3 coding sequence is TGTGCCAGCAGCTTAGATGTCACTGAAGCTTTCTTT. It codes for CASSLDVTEAFF.

V and J are TRBV18 and TRBJ1-2, with 8 bases identical to TRBD1. The germline gives CDR1 KGHSH, CDR2 LQKENI. This CDR3 spans 12 amino acids. J lost 4 bases, V lost 8 bases, and 3 bases had no gene match. DNA for the CDR3: TGTGCCAGCCAGGGACAGGCCTATGGCTACACCTTC. Protein product: CASQGQAYGYTF.

This sequence joins TRBV28 and TRBJ1-5, with TRBD1 matching 8 bases. The CDR3 has 16 amino acids. From germline, CDR1 is MDHEN and CDR2 SYDVKM. The ends lost 4 bases at V and 7 bases at J; junction bases unmatched: 12. Written as DNA, the CDR3 is TGTGCCAGCAGTTCTCAGGACAGGGAAGTTGGGCAGCCCCAGCATTTT. Protein: CASSSQDREVGQPQHF.

V usage is TRBV10-3 and J usage is TRBJ1-2, with 8 bases identical to TRBD1. In germline, CDR1 is ENHRY, CDR2 SYGVKD. This CDR3 spans 13 amino acids. Trimming at V came to 8 bases and at J to 2 bases, leaving 4 bases not matched to a gene. CDR3 loop: CAIPDRGNYGYTF. The CDR3 DNA sequence: TGTGCCATCCCAGACAGGGGAAACTATGGCTACACCTTC.

A few counts support this clone. This rearrangement joins TRBV19 to TRBJ2-3; TRBD1 aligns across 9 bases. The V segment lost 6 bases and the J segment 8 bases; nucleotides outside the gene matches: 6. Per germline, CDR1 LNHDA and CDR2 SQIVND (reference sequence). CDR3 size: 13 residues. The chain's CDR3 is CASSAGQGGTQYF. The DNA of the CDR3 is TGTGCCAGTAGCGCGGGACAGGGCGGTACGCAGTATTTT.

The chain combines TRBV15 with TRBJ2-5; the D gene is possibly TRBD1 (5 bases). The V end lost 1 base, the J end lost 2 bases, and 14 bases lay between the germline ends. The germline V gene has CDR1 LNHNV and CDR2 YYDKDF (reference sequence). The CDR3 runs 16 residues. In nucleotides, the CDR3 is TGTGCCACCAGCAGAGCTGCGATTAGGGGTCAAGAGACCCAGTACTTC. Translated: CATSRAAIRGQETQYF. Drawing the rest from reference TRBV15 and TRBJ2-5, the complete variable domain is DAMVIQNPRYQVTQFGKPVTLSCSQTLNHNVMYWYQQKSSQAPKLLFHYYDKDFNNEADTPDNFQSRRPNTSFCFLDIRSPGLGDTAMYLCATSRAAIRGQETQYFGPGTRLLVL.

V usage is TRBV12-3 or TRBV12-4 and J usage is TRBJ1-2; no firm D call. V was shortened by 5 bases and J by 8 bases, with 15 bases between the two germline ends. The CDR3 is 13 amino acids. The CDR3 sequence: CASSDTVPPGYTF. CDR3 nucleotide sequence: TGTGCCAGCAGTGATACAGTGCCTCCCGGCTACACCTTC.

The chain recombines TRBV10-3 with TRBJ2-5; weak D call: TRBD2 (6 bases). Germline V gives CDR1 ENHRY, CDR2 SYGVKD. This CDR3 comprises 15 residues. V shed 8 bases and J shed 2 bases, with 18 bases lying between them. This chain's CDR3 is CAIGEAGALQETQYF. The DNA for the CDR3 is TGTGCCATCGGAGAAGCGGGCGCGCTACAAGAGACCCAGTACTTC.